This TCR beta chain is drawn from a study of blood T cells in healthy people across ages. Primed by a sample-barcoded 5' primer and a J-beta primer mix, a second PCR proceeded for about 6 to 11 cycles. TCRdb passed the 5' RACE reads through MiXCR, listing each CDR3 protein once. The profile covers 790,000 or so distinct CDR3 sequences, with about 45% appearing a single time and 15% to 20% taken by the ten largest. This clonotype has a single count. There are 16 residues in the CDR3. In germline, CDR1 is LNHDA, CDR2 SQIVND (reference sequence). V was clipped by 5 bases and J by 4 bases; unmatched bases: 7.

The sample consisted of blood. The TCR comes from an elderly man in good health. The V call is TRBV19, the J call TRBJ2-6; 8 bases line up with TRBD1. The chain's CDR3 is CASSPDRVSGANVLTF. The CDR3 DNA reads as TGTGCCAGTAGTCCGGACAGGGTTTCAGGGGCCAACGTCCTGACTTTC.